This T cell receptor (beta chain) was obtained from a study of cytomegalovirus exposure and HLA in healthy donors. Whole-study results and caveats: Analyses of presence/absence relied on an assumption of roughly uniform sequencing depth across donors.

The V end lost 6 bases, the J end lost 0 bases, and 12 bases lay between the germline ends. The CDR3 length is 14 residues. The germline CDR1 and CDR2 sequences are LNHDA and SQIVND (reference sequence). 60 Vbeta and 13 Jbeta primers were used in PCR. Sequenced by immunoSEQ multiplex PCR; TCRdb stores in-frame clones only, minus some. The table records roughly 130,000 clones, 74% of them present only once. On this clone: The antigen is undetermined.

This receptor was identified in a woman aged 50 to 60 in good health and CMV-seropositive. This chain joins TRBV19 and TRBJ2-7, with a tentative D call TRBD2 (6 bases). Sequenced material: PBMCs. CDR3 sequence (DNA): TGTGCCAGTAGGGCTGGGGGGAGCTCCTACGAGCAGTACTTC. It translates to CASRAGGSSYEQYF.